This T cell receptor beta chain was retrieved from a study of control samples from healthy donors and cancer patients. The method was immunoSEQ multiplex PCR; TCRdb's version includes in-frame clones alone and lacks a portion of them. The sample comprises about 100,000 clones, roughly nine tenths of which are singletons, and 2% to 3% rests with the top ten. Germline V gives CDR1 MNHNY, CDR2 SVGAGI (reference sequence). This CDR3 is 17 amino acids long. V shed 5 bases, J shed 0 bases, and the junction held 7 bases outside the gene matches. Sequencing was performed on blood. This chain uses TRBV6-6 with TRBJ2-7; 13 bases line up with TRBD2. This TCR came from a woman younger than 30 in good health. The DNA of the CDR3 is TGTGCCAGCAGTCCCACTAGCGGGGGGGGATCCTCCTACGAGCAGTACTTC. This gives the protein CASSPTSGGGSSYEQYF.